A few counts support the clone carrying this T cell receptor (beta chain). Its antigen is unknown. Each population that was sorted was more than 98% pure. Every isolated RNA sample was fully reverse transcribed, so sequencing captured expressed TCRB transcripts. The protocol was immunoSEQ multiplex PCR, while the TCRdb copy is restricted to in-frame clones and leaves out a portion. The table records 600,000 to 700,000 clones, approximately 13% of them present only once. This sample was taken from a study of beta chain features in type 1 diabetes. Broader study findings: TCRB CDR3s were moderately but significantly shorter in Type 1 diabetes patients in all four CD4+ subsets. PCR could preferentially amplify shorter templates, alike in patients and controls.

Trimming took off 5 bases at V and 3 bases at J, with 10 bases between the two ends. Germline V lookup: CDR1 LNHDA, CDR2 SQIVND (reference sequence). The CDR3 is made up of 14 amino acids. This rearrangement joins TRBV19 to TRBJ2-2, with unresolved D. The TCR comes from a man aged 30 to 39 with type 1 diabetes. The sequenced sample was naive CD4+ T cells from blood. CDR3 in amino acids: CASSALADTGELFF. The DNA for the CDR3 is TGTGCCAGTAGTGCCCTCGCAGACACCGGGGAGCTGTTTTTT.